Included here is one TCR beta chain sequence, with context. What it binds is not known. Per germline, CDR1 MGHRA and CDR2 YSYEKL. The CDR3 sequence is 16 residues long. V shed 1 base, J shed 5 bases, and the junction held 8 bases outside the gene matches. Only in-frame clones appear in the TCRdb table, and some are missing; sequencing was by immunoSEQ multiplex PCR. The sample carries 850,000 to 1,200,000 clones, around 74% recorded once. The data stem from a study of shared clonotypes between healthy human individuals. In the study overall: CD4 naive and memory got three plates each, CD8 naive two, CD8 memory one. Whole-study results and caveats: Some clonotypes were shared by all four sorted-subset donors, while others were not shared. The non-shared ones had lower generation probabilities than the shared ones. Few donors limited the genetic and exposure-history diversity represented.

Division of CD4+ cells produced a CD45RA+ naive subset and a CD45RA-negative memory subset. The chain has TRBV4-1 and TRBJ2-5; 9 bases align to TRBD2. Sequencing used memory CD4+ T cells sorted from blood. Subset in this sample: CD45RA-negative fraction. The TCR originated in a man between 18 and 35 years old in good health. CDR3 amino acids: CASSQAASGMTETQYF. In DNA, the CDR3 is TGCGCCAGCAGCCAAGCGGCTAGCGGGATGACGGAGACCCAGTACTTC.